The sequence of this TCR beta chain was determined in a study of Graves' ophthalmopathy and Graves' hyperthyroidism. Overall study context: A follow-up of 18 months without ophthalmopathy meant that hyperthyroidism was stable. Study-wide results and limits: Blood shared most expanded thyroid clonotypes above 0.001 frequency.

This CDR3 is 15 amino acids long. Germline loops: CDR1 SEHNR, CDR2 FQNEAQ (reference sequence). Trimming removed 8 bases at V and 1 base at J, with 17 bases between. The diagnosis combined clinical symptoms, thyroxine, TRAb, thyroid ultrasound and orbital computed tomography scans. Beta-chain TCR CDR3 regions were amplified from RNA transcripts. HTBI primers primed a first-round RT-PCR, and a second-round multiplex PCR followed. From the multiplex PCR reads, TCRdb called clonotypes with MiXCR, one entry per CDR3 protein. The sample yields 900,000 to 1,200,000 distinct CDR3 sequences, 36% seen once. Of note for this clonotype: Its antigen is not identified. A read error may be the cause here, since a much bigger clone is one base away.

V usage is TRBV7-9 and J usage is TRBJ1-1; D remains unclear. The source material was peripheral blood or thyroid tissue (not recorded which). This TCR derives from an adult man with Graves' hyperthyroidism. The CDR3 spells CASGTREGSNTEAFF. The CDR3 nucleotides read TGTGCCAGCGGAACCCGGGAGGGCTCGAACACTGAAGCTTTCTTT.